This paragraph covers one T cell receptor beta chain sequence. Once extracted for a subset, genomic DNA was divided evenly among several immunoSEQ plates. This table comes from immunoSEQ multiplex PCR, and its TCRdb copy is limited to in-frame clones, with some not included. The top ten hold about 11% of the sample, which has around 510,000 clones, around 78% seen once. This entry belongs to a study of shared clonotypes between healthy human individuals. Germline assignment: CDR1 GTSNPN and CDR2 SVGIG (reference sequence). The CDR3 length is 12 residues. The V gene lost 4 bases and the J gene lost 1 base, with 7 bases spanning the gap.

The TCR comes from a woman aged 40 to 50 in good health. Some clones in this sample may be carry-over from other donors' samples. The rearrangement joins TRBV30 to TRBJ2-5; D not resolved. The sample comprised PBMCs. The CDR3 protein is CAWKGSQETQYF. For the CDR3, the DNA is TGTGCCTGGAAGGGCTCCCAAGAGACCCAGTACTTC.